The 29 T cell receptor beta chains below come from one sample, sequenced in a study of siplizumab effects on memory and regulatory T cells. Using immunoSEQ multiplex PCR, the repertoire was profiled, and TCRdb retains in-frame clones only, with some absent. The data show tens of thousands of clones, approximately 87% seen once. Material for sequencing was memory CD4+ T cells sorted from blood. The receptors stem from a human donor in good health.

The gene calls are TRBV5-1 and TRBJ1-5; TRBD1 aligns across 10 bases. This CDR3 is built from 15 residues. Germline V gene data show CDR1 as SGHRS and CDR2 as YFSETQ. The V gene end was trimmed by 4 bases and the J gene end by 2 bases; junction bases not matched to a gene: 3. CDR3 amino acids: CASSPGQGGNQPQHF. The CDR3 DNA follows: TGCGCCAGCAGCCCCGGACAGGGGGGCAATCAGCCCCAGCATTTT.

This clone has just a few counts. J is TRBJ1-3 and V is TRBV6-1; D not resolved. V was trimmed by 10 bases and J by 4 bases, leaving 11 bases between them. The CDR3 is 12 amino acids. Germline loops: CDR1 MNHNS, CDR2 SASEGT. The CDR3, as DNA: TGTGCCACCTCTGTGTCCGGAAACACCATATATTTT. This sequence encodes CATSVSGNTIYF.

The chain is built from TRBV11-2 and TRBJ1-1; D may be TRBD1 (6 bases). The V gene lost 5 bases and the J gene lost 3 bases, with 16 bases spanning the gap. CDR3 length: 15 residues. In germline, CDR1 is SGHAT, CDR2 FQNNGV. CDR3 nucleotides: TGTGCCAGCAGCCCCAGGACAGAATGGGACACTGAAGCTTTCTTT. Its translation is CASSPRTEWDTEAFF.

The chain recombines TRBV6-5 with TRBJ2-5; D is perhaps TRBD1 (7 bases). Germline V lookup: CDR1 MNHEY, CDR2 SVGAGI. This CDR3 is built from 15 residues. V lost 3 bases to trimming and J lost 5 bases, with 16 bases between them. CDR3 protein: CASSYVQGGGETQYF. The CDR3 bases are TGTGCCAGCAGTTATGTCCAGGGGGGCGGGGAGACCCAGTACTTC.

The rearrangement uses TRBV5-1 and TRBJ2-2, with D tentatively TRBD2 (5 bases). Germline V gene sequence: CDR1 SGHRS, CDR2 YFSETQ. This CDR3 region has 15 residues. The ends were cut back, 4 bases at V and 2 bases at J, with 12 bases in the middle. CDR3 sequence reads: CASSVDFTNTGELFF. The CDR3 DNA follows: TGCGCCAGCAGCGTGGACTTTACTAACACCGGGGAGCTGTTTTTT.

The V call is TRBV5-6, the J call TRBJ1-2, with TRBD1 as a possible D gene (5 bases). The germline CDR1 and CDR2 sequences are SGHDT and YYEEEE. V shed 3 bases and J shed 5 bases, with 17 bases lying between them. This CDR3 region has 15 residues. Here the CDR3 reads CASSSAGTDYYGYTF. The CDR3 nucleotides are TGTGCCAGCAGCTCCGCCGGGACCGACTATTATGGCTACACCTTC.

J is TRBJ1-5 and V is TRBV5-1; no firm D call. This CDR3 spans 15 amino acids. V was clipped by 1 base and J by 1 base, with 9 bases between them. The germline CDR1 and CDR2 sequences are SGHRS and YFSETQ. This chain's CDR3 is CASSLSGDSNQPQHF. The DNA of the CDR3 is TGCGCCAGCAGCTTGTCCGGAGACAGCAATCAGCCCCAGCATTTT.

The J gene is TRBJ1-3, the V gene TRBV7-9, with TRBD1 as a possible D gene (5 bases). V lost 1 base, J lost 7 bases, and 14 bases lay in between. The V gene's germline CDR1 is SEHNR and CDR2 FQNEAQ (reference sequence). The CDR3 consists of 15 residues. The CDR3 reads CASSLEGPGWNTIYF. CDR3 DNA: TGTGCCAGCAGCTTAGAGGGACCCGGGTGGAACACCATATATTTT.

The V and J genes are TRBV25-1 and TRBJ1-1; TRBD1 matches 10 bases. With V trimmed by 5 bases and J by 1 base, 7 bases remained unmatched. Germline loops: CDR1 MGHDK, CDR2 SYGVNS. The CDR3 extends over 16 amino acids. The CDR3 DNA reads TGTGCCAGCAGTACACGGACAGGGGGAAGGAACACTGAAGCTTTCTTT. It codes for CASSTRTGGRNTEAFF.

The chain is built from TRBV4-1 and TRBJ1-5; D unclear. The germline V and J ends were trimmed by 8 bases and 6 bases, with 20 bases remaining between them. Germline CDR1 reads MGHRA; CDR2 reads YSYEKL. The CDR3 is 15 amino acids. CDR3 DNA sequence: TGCGCCAGCGGAAACGAGGTGGGAAAGGGTCAGCCCCAGCATTTT. This codes for CASGNEVGKGQPQHF.

V usage is TRBV11-3 and J usage is TRBJ1-3; no reliable D call. The length of the CDR3 is 18 residues. Trimming took 0 bases from V and 0 from J, leaving 15 bases between them. CDR1 is SGHNT and CDR2 is YENEEA in the germline V gene. This CDR3 reads CASSLDWVVFDSGNTIYF. In nucleotides, the CDR3 is TGTGCCAGCAGCTTAGATTGGGTAGTCTTTGACTCTGGAAACACCATATATTTT.

The J gene is TRBJ2-5, the V gene TRBV12-5; the match to TRBD2 covers 7 bases. With 2 bases clipped from V and 5 bases from J, the junction kept 5 bases outside the gene matches. The CDR3 spans 14 residues. Germline CDR1 LGHNT, CDR2 FRNRAP. The CDR3 region is CASGLIGGSETQYF. As DNA, the CDR3 is TGTGCTAGTGGTTTGATCGGGGGGTCGGAGACCCAGTACTTC.

The chain carries TRBV5-6 and TRBJ2-7, with TRBD1 identical over 8 bases. The CDR3 runs to 14 residues. CDR1 and CDR2 from the germline V gene are SGHDT and YYEEEE. V trimming: 4 bases; J trimming: 3 bases; junction bases outside the gene matches: 6. The CDR3 is CASSPGTGNYEQYF. CDR3 in DNA: TGTGCCAGCAGCCCCGGGACAGGAAACTACGAGCAGTACTTC.

J is TRBJ2-3 and V is TRBV19, with 7 bases aligning to TRBD2. This CDR3 has 16 residues. Germline-derived CDR1 and CDR2 are LNHDA and SQIVND (reference sequence). With V trimmed by 6 bases and J by 1 base, 10 bases remained unmatched. The CDR3 loop reads CASRDPGSGGTDTQYF. The CDR3 DNA reads TGTGCCAGTAGGGATCCGGGGAGCGGGGGCACAGATACGCAGTATTTT.

This sequence joins TRBV5-1 and TRBJ2-7, with a weak D call TRBD2 (6 bases). The germline gives CDR1 SGHRS, CDR2 YFSETQ. There are 16 residues in the CDR3. V was pared by 4 bases and J by 0 bases, with 17 bases between. CDR3 DNA: TGCGCCAGCAGCGCGGGGTGGGCCGGGAGCTCCTACGAGCAGTACTTC. This codes for CASSAGWAGSSYEQYF.

The chain joins TRBV19 to TRBJ1-2; D perhaps matches TRBD1 (5 bases). V dropped 3 bases and J dropped 7 bases, with 12 bases sitting between them. Germline V gene sequence: CDR1 LNHDA, CDR2 SQIVND (reference sequence). This CDR3 region has 13 residues. The CDR3: CASSIDQGFGYTF. In DNA, the CDR3 is TGTGCCAGTAGTATCGACCAGGGATTTGGCTACACCTTC.

The chain employs TRBV4-1 and TRBJ1-1; TRBD1 is a possible D gene (5 bases). CDR3 length equals 12 residues. Germline CDR1 and CDR2: MGHRA and YSYEKL. V was cut by 3 bases and J by 11 bases, with 13 bases left in between. The CDR3 loop is CASSHQPGAAFF. CDR3 DNA: TGCGCCAGCAGCCACCAACCCGGGGCGGCTTTCTTT.

This chain uses TRBV4-1 with TRBJ2-3; 9 nucleotides match TRBD2. The CDR3 consists of 17 residues. After removal of 2 bases from V and 2 bases from J, the junction contained 8 bases not matched to a gene. Germline lookup yields CDR1 MGHRA and CDR2 YSYEKL. CDR3 bases: TGCGCCAGCAGCCAAAATAGCGGGGGCCCCAACACAGATACGCAGTATTTT. It codes for CASSQNSGGPNTDTQYF.

The chain recombines TRBV6-1 with TRBJ1-2; D perhaps matches TRBD1 (5 bases). The CDR3 loop spans 14 amino acids. V was pared by 2 bases and J by 6 bases, with 13 bases between. Germline values: CDR1 MNHNS, CDR2 SASEGT. For the CDR3, the DNA is TGTGCCAGCAGTGAACGCAGGGAAGGCGATGGCTACACCTTC. This encodes CASSERREGDGYTF.

The CDR3 loop is CAWSVVARTQYF. The DNA for the CDR3 is TGTGCCTGGAGTGTAGTTGCGAGGACCCAGTACTTC. The rearrangement joins TRBV30 to TRBJ2-5, with D hard to call. Germline CDR1 GTSNPN, CDR2 SVGIG (reference sequence). CDR3 size: 12 residues. V lost 0 bases, J lost 7 bases, and 9 bases lay in between.

The chain is built from TRBV7-9 and TRBJ1-6, with TRBD1 matching 8 bases. This CDR3 has 16 residues. Trimming cost V 3 bases and J 7 bases; bases outside gene matches: 8. Germline V CDR1 and CDR2: SEHNR, FQNEAQ (reference sequence). CDR3 region: CASSFPTGGRNSPLHF. In DNA, the CDR3 is TGTGCCAGCAGCTTTCCCACAGGGGGACGCAATTCACCCCTCCACTTT.

The chain uses TRBV9 and TRBJ1-2; a weak D match, TRBD1 (6 bases). The V and J ends lost 3 bases and 8 bases respectively, with 17 bases between them. Germline V gene data show CDR1 as SGDLS and CDR2 as YYNGEE. CDR3 length equals 14 residues. CDR3 region: CASSARTDIGGYTF. DNA for the CDR3: TGTGCCAGCAGCGCCCGGACAGACATCGGGGGCTACACCTTC.

The chain has TRBV7-8 and TRBJ2-1; a possible D gene is TRBD1 (6 bases). The CDR3 contains 14 residues. CDR1 and CDR2 (germline): SGHVS, FQNEAQ. V lost 4 bases and J 7 bases, leaving 14 bases between the germline ends. CDR3 in amino acids: CASSSNRVTNEQFF. In DNA form, the CDR3 reads TGTGCCAGCAGCTCGAACAGGGTTACAAATGAGCAGTTCTTC.

The chain recombines TRBV2 with TRBJ2-7; no firm D call. The CDR3 extends over 11 amino acids. Trimming stripped 8 bases from V and 0 bases from J, with 5 bases between. Germline values: CDR1 SNHLY, CDR2 FYNNEI. CDR3 residues: CASLASYEQYF. CDR3 coding DNA: TGTGCCAGCCTGGCCTCCTACGAGCAGTACTTC.

DNA for the CDR3: TGTGCCAGCAGCTTCGGACAGGGCTCGACAGATACGCAGTATTTT. Its protein product is CASSFGQGSTDTQYF. The genes are TRBV11-3 and TRBJ2-3, with 8 bases fitting TRBD1. Germline V gene data show CDR1 as SGHNT and CDR2 as YENEEA. With 3 bases clipped from V and 3 bases from J, the junction kept 5 bases outside the gene matches. This CDR3 is 15 amino acids long. Complete variable domain (other parts from reference TRBV11-3 and TRBJ2-3): EAGVVQSPRYKIIEKKQPVAFWCNPISGHNTLYWYLQNLGQGPELLIRYENEEAVDDSQLPKDRFSAERLKGVDSTLKIQPAELGDSAVYLCASSFGQGSTDTQYFGPGTRLTVL.

The chain recombines TRBV27 with TRBJ2-7, with 8 bases identical to TRBD2. The V and J ends lost 6 bases and 2 bases, in that order; junction bases with no gene match: 9. In germline, CDR1 is MNHEY, CDR2 SMNVEV (reference sequence). The CDR3 spans 15 residues. The CDR3 spells CASSREGGLAYEQYF. The DNA for the CDR3 is TGTGCCAGCAGCCGGGAGGGGGGGCTTGCCTACGAGCAGTACTTC.

CDR3 amino acids: CAWSVRRGNEQYF. CDR3 nucleotides: TGTGCCTGGAGTGTACGCCGCGGGAACGAGCAGTACTTC. The genes are TRBV30 and TRBJ2-7, with D maybe TRBD2 (6 bases). Germline loops: CDR1 GTSNPN, CDR2 SVGIG (reference sequence). Trimming removed 0 bases from V and 5 bases from J, with 11 bases in between. The CDR3 has 13 residues.

With respect to this clone: The identical CDR3 is also encoded by other nucleotide sequences in the sample. The chain uses TRBV10-1 and TRBJ2-3; D possibly matches TRBD1 or TRBD2 (6 bases each). V dropped 3 bases and J dropped 0 bases, with 7 bases sitting between them. Germline V gene data show CDR1 as WNHNN and CDR2 as SYGVQD (reference sequence). The length of the CDR3 is 14 residues. CDR3: CASSEGGSTDTQYF. Here the CDR3 DNA reads TGCGCCAGCAGTGAAGGGGGGAGCACAGATACGCAGTATTTT.

The chain has TRBV6-5 and TRBJ2-7, with a possible D match to TRBD2 (6 bases). CDR3 length equals 14 residues. V was trimmed by 10 bases and J by 0 bases, leaving 16 bases between them. Germline CDR1 MNHEY, CDR2 SVGAGI. CDR3 nucleotide sequence: TGTGCCACTAACGAGGCGGGACTCTCCTACGAGCAGTACTTC. Protein sequence: CATNEAGLSYEQYF.